This T cell receptor beta chain is drawn from a study of regulatory T cells in long-lasting Graves disease. Trimming took off 3 bases at V and 3 bases at J, with 12 bases between the two ends. Germline V gene sequence: CDR1 LNHDA, CDR2 SQIVND (reference sequence). The length of the CDR3 is 14 residues. Sequencing libraries for TCR beta were prepared with iRepertoire HTBI primers and Arm-PCR of CDR3 regions. Via MiXCR, TCRdb re-called the multiplex PCR reads, giving one row per CDR3 protein. The repertoire includes under 500,000 distinct CDR3 sequences, about 20% of them detected once, and around 21% sits in the top ten. This clonotype has just a few counts. This sample's time point: persistent/refractory GD, antithyroid drugs over 5 years with positive TRAb. PBMC-derived RNA was used for the TCR library.

The rearrangement uses TRBV19 and TRBJ2-7, with TRBD2 as a possible D gene (6 bases). The clonotype was recovered from a female donor with Graves disease. This specimen was peripheral blood mononuclear cells (PBMCs), taken when the disease was refractory, from a patient treated with antithyroid drugs. CDR3 residues: CASSIMGLIYEQYF. CDR3 nucleotide sequence: TGTGCCAGTAGTATTATGGGACTCATCTACGAGCAGTACTTC. Looking up the rest from reference TRBV19 and TRBJ2-7 gives the full variable domain: DGGITQSPKYLFRKEGQNVTLSCEQNLNHDAMYWYRQDPGQGLRLIYYSQIVNDFQKGDIAEGYSVSREKKESFPLTVTSAQKNPTAFYLCASSIMGLIYEQYFGPGTRLTVT.